These 6 T cell receptor beta chains originate from one sample sequenced in a study of T cell responses to AZD1222 COVID-19 vaccine. Repertoires were generated with immunoSEQ multiplex PCR, while TCRdb's copy carries only in-frame clones and drops some. The data show 130,000 or so clones, roughly nine tenths seen once. The sequencing here drew on peripheral blood, taken 28 days after the second dose of the MenACWY control vaccine. The receptors were gathered from an adult who received the MenACWY meningococcal vaccine as a control.

In its sample, this clone was seen once. V gene TRBV3-1 (or the pseudogene TRBV3-2) combines with J gene TRBJ2-3, with D maybe TRBD1 (5 bases). V dropped 0 bases and J dropped 4 bases, with 5 bases sitting between them. CDR1 LGHDT and CDR2 YNNKEL come from the germline V gene (reference sequence). CDR3 length: 13 residues. CDR3 sequence reads: CASSQEGPDTQYF. In nucleotides, the CDR3 is TGTGCCAGCAGCCAAGAGGGGCCAGATACGCAGTATTTT.

In this sample, this clone turned up a few times. The chain couples TRBV19 to TRBJ1-5; D is possibly TRBD1 (5 bases). V was cut by 6 bases and J by 4 bases, with 10 bases left in between. This CDR3 spans 13 amino acids. Germline lookup yields CDR1 LNHDA and CDR2 SQIVND (reference sequence). The CDR3 here is CASSGTVNQPQHF. The CDR3 nucleotides read TGTGCCAGTAGCGGGACGGTTAATCAGCCCCAGCATTTT.

The rearrangement links TRBV7-3 to TRBJ2-2; 13 bases fit TRBD2. J was trimmed by 5 bases and V by 5 bases; bases with no gene match: 8. Germline values: CDR1 SGHTA, CDR2 FQGTGA. The CDR3 runs to 17 residues. CDR3 sequence reads: CASSPTGLAGVTGELFF. CDR3 DNA sequence: TGTGCCAGCAGCCCTACCGGACTAGCGGGGGTTACCGGGGAGCTGTTTTTT.

In DNA form, the CDR3 reads TGTGCCAGTAGTATACCCCGGACAGGGCCGCTCACAGATACGCAGTATTTT. It is translated as CASSIPRTGPLTDTQYF. The chain combines TRBV19 with TRBJ2-3, with 8 bases that match TRBD1. Germline loops: CDR1 LNHDA, CDR2 SQIVND (reference sequence). V gave up 2 bases and J gave up 2 bases; unmatched junction bases: 9. CDR3 size: 17 residues. The full variable domain, with the rest looked up from reference TRBV19 and TRBJ2-3, is DGGITQSPKYLFRKEGQNVTLSCEQNLNHDAMYWYRQDPGQGLRLIYYSQIVNDFQKGDIAEGYSVSREKKESFPLTVTSAQKNPTAFYLCASSIPRTGPLTDTQYFGPGTRLTVL.

The chain joins TRBV3-1 (or the pseudogene TRBV3-2) to TRBJ1-2, with 7 bases fitting TRBD1. The CDR3 is 14 amino acids. J gave up 4 bases and V 4 bases, and 6 bases lay outside the gene matches. Germline CDR1 reads LGHDT; CDR2 reads YNNKEL (reference sequence). CDR3 DNA: TGTGCCAGCAGCCCTGGACAGGCTGTCTATGGCTACACCTTC. It is translated as CASSPGQAVYGYTF.

Concerning this clone: The sample holds other DNA sequences that translate to the same CDR3. The chain is built from TRBV9 and TRBJ2-5, with 10 bases that match TRBD2. Germline trimming cut 0 bases from V and 4 bases from J; bases unmatched to any gene: 12. The CDR3 covers 18 residues. Germline V gene sequence: CDR1 SGDLS, CDR2 YYNGEE. This CDR3 reads CASSVGRRLAGEGETQYF. DNA of the CDR3: TGTGCCAGCAGCGTAGGTAGGAGACTAGCGGGCGAGGGAGAGACCCAGTACTTC.